The clone carrying this T cell receptor (beta chain) turned up a few times. Its specificity is unknown. This sample is part of a study of early stage breast cancer tumors. Whole-study context: Invasive lobular carcinomas made up about 30% of the 12 ER+/PR+/HER2- tumors. Average read coverage per sample was around 10-fold. Study-level points and caveats: Compared with adjacent normal breast tissue, tumors showed 2 to 3-fold greater T cell density and higher clonality.

Germline CDR1 reads SGHTA; CDR2 reads FQGNSA. CDR3 length: 17 amino acids. Trimming left V 5 bases short and J 4 bases short, with 23 bases between. Each sample had two DNA replicates, approximately 0.52 ug blood or around 1.5 ug tissue. Method: immunoSEQ multiplex PCR; TCRdb's copy keeps in-frame clones and lacks some. The sample carries 60,000 to 75,000 clones, around 80% recorded once. This rearrangement joins TRBV7-2 to TRBJ1-1; D may be TRBD1 (6 bases). The origin of this receptor is a person aged 40 to 50 with breast cancer. Sequenced sample: blood. CDR3 amino acids: CASSGQWGRGRITEAFF. CDR3 nucleotide sequence: TGTGCCAGCAGCGGACAGTGGGGGCGCGGTAGAATCACTGAAGCTTTCTTT.